This T cell receptor beta chain was sequenced during a study of T cell responses to AZD1222 COVID-19 vaccine. Whole-study results and caveats: Dominant CD4 TCR responses targeted spike regions 160-218 and 743-854. Spike-specific TCR breadth rose after two AZD1222 doses, and depth rose as well. Only a handful of AZD1222 recipients were seropositive at baseline. Clonal diversity may have been underestimated, and the donors were mostly white British, with more females than males.

Germline lookup yields CDR1 SGHTA and CDR2 FQGNSA. V lost 5 bases and J 8 bases, leaving 9 bases between the germline ends. The CDR3 runs to 12 residues. In the case of this clone: Antigen: not known.

Measured with immunoSEQ multiplex PCR; TCRdb has only the in-frame clones, and not every one. Of more than 150,000 clones listed, around 94% are singletons. The source was peripheral blood, collected 28 days after the second AZD1222 dose. The chain is built from TRBV7-2 and TRBJ2-2; D is unclear. This clonotype originated in an adult who received the AZD1222 COVID-19 vaccine. CDR3 residues: CASSAGVGELFF. CDR3 coding DNA: TGTGCCAGCAGCGCCGGCGTAGGGGAGCTGTTTTTT.